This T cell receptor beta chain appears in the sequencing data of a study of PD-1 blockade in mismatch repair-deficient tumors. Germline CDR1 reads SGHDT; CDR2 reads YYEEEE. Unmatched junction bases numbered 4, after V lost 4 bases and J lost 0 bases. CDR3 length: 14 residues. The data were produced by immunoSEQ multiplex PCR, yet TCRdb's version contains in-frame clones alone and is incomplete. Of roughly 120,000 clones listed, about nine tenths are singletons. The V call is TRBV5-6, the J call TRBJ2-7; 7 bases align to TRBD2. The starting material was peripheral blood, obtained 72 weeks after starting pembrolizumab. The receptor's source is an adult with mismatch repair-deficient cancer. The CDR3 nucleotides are TGTGCCAGCAGCGGGGGGGTTAGCTCCTACGAGCAGTACTTC. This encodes CASSGGVSSYEQYF.